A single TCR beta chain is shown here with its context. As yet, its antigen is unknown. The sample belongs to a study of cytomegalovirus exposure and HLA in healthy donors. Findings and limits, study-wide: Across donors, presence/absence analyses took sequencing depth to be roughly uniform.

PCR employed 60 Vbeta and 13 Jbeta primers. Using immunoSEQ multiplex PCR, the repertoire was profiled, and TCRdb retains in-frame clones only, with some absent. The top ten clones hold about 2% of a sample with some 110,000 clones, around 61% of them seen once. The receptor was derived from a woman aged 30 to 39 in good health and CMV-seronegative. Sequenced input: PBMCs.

This chain's CDR3 is CASNMGLRDNQPQHF. The CDR3 coding sequence is TGTGCCAGCAATATGGGACTCCGGGATAATCAGCCCCAGCATTTT. J is TRBJ1-5 and V is TRBV27, with D maybe TRBD1 (5 bases). This CDR3 is built from 15 residues. Germline V gives CDR1 MNHEY, CDR2 SMNVEV (reference sequence). Between the trimmed V and J ends, which lost 7 bases and 4 bases, there was a span of 17 bases.